This paragraph reports one T cell receptor (beta chain). Its target is unknown. The germline gives CDR1 LNHNV, CDR2 YYDKDF (reference sequence). V was cut by 1 base and J by 7 bases, with 14 bases left in between. CDR3 size: 15 residues. PCR employed 60 Vbeta and 13 Jbeta primers. Sequenced by immunoSEQ multiplex PCR; TCRdb stores in-frame clones only, minus some. The sample lists some 140,000 clones, about 70% occurring once. The sample is drawn from a study of cytomegalovirus exposure and HLA in healthy donors. Study results and caveats: The number of N-insertions in an Asian-associated ancestry cluster was reportedly below the approximately 700-donor mean in a later analysis.

In nominal health when sampled, donors likely had unrecorded immune exposures nonetheless. Sequenced material: PBMCs. This rearrangement joins TRBV15 to TRBJ2-1; maybe TRBD1 (5 bases). This TCR derives from a man in his forties or fifties in good health and CMV-seronegative. CDR3 protein: CATSRVTLGRNEQFF. In DNA, the CDR3 is TGTGCCACCAGCAGAGTAACTTTGGGGCGGAATGAGCAGTTCTTC.